The sample holds one count of the clone carrying this T cell receptor (beta chain). Participants' own reports of clinical history determined their cohort assignment. Each recovered donor of Cohort 3 presented with two negative PCRs, clearance, or symptom resolution. The source of the sample is a study of blood T cell repertoires in COVID-19. The overall study: Nucleic acid was either cDNA or gDNA, and it came from T cells, B-cell-depleted T cells, or PBMCs.

Germline CDR1 is MGHRA and CDR2 is YSYEKL. CDR3 length: 14 amino acids. The germline V and J ends were trimmed by 6 bases and 6 bases, with 17 bases remaining between them. In the original analysis: Amplification with reference gene primers provided the estimates of nucleated cell counts. Assay used: immunoSEQ multiplex PCR; TCRdb lists only in-frame clones, some missing. The DNA was the basis for D and trimming; V, J and clone size are from that table. This table has a few hundred thousand clones, about 87% appearing once. The material sequenced was PBMCs or T cells enriched from blood (not recorded which). The chain employs TRBV4-1 and TRBJ1-1; the D is unclear. The TCR was taken from a man aged 25-45 years who had recovered from COVID-19. Here the CDR3 reads CASSLDWSSPEAFF. The DNA of the CDR3 is TGCGCCAGCAGTCTGGACTGGTCATCCCCTGAAGCTTTCTTT.